The text below deals with one T cell receptor (beta chain). Profiling relied on immunoSEQ multiplex PCR, and the TCRdb table lists in-frame clones only, not all of them. This sample has fewer than 200,000 clones, with about four fifths found just once. These data come from a study of blood T cell repertoires in COVID-19. Whole-study context: Researchers got acute and convalescent COVID-19 samples from the United States, Italy and Spain. PBMCs, B-cell-depleted T cells, or T cells were the source of the cDNA or gDNA that made up the material.

Trimming took 7 bases from V and 4 from J, leaving 14 bases between them. The CDR3 length is 14 residues. The germline CDR1 and CDR2 sequences are LNHDA and SQIVND (reference sequence). The V and J genes are TRBV19 and TRBJ1-5, with D possibly TRBD1 on 6 matching bases. This receptor was obtained from an elderly woman with COVID-19, enrolled during active disease. Material: peripheral blood. CDR3 residues: CASNLEQGNQPQHF. The CDR3 DNA follows: TGTGCCAGTAACCTTGAACAGGGTAATCAGCCCCAGCATTTT.